Shown below are 25 T cell receptor beta chains from a single sample sequenced in a study of CD8 T cells in Susac syndrome. Random hexamers primed reverse transcription of about 0.45 to 1 ug RNA. TCRdb re-called the immunoSEQ multiplex PCR reads through MiXCR, storing one row per CDR3 protein. Among 180,000 or so distinct CDR3 sequences listed, just under 95% were seen once. Sequences were obtained from CD4+ T cells from PBMCs. These receptors all stem from a human donor with Susac syndrome.

This rearrangement joins TRBV19 to TRBJ1-5; 7 nucleotides align to TRBD1. Germline CDR1 reads LNHDA; CDR2 reads SQIVND (reference sequence). Germline trimming cut 4 bases from V and 1 base from J; bases unmatched to any gene: 4. The CDR3 sequence is 15 residues long. The CDR3 loop is CASSTTGHSNQPQHF. Here the CDR3 DNA reads TGTGCCAGTAGTACGACAGGGCACAGCAATCAGCCCCAGCATTTT.

The V gene is TRBV18, the J gene TRBJ2-5; 14 bases match TRBD2. This CDR3 region has 17 residues. The junction had 7 bases not matched to a gene; V was cut back by 3 bases and J by 4 bases. CDR1 and CDR2 (germline): KGHSH, LQKENI. The CDR3 DNA sequence: TGTGCCAGCTCACCGGCGGCTGGACTAGCGGGAGGAGAGACCCAGTACTTC. Amino acid sequence: CASSPAAGLAGGETQYF. The variable domain in full, completed from reference TRBV18 and TRBJ2-5, reads NAGVMQNPRHLVRRRGQEARLRCSPMKGHSHVYWYRQLPEEGLKFMVYLQKENIIDESGMPKERFSAEFPKEGPSILRIQQVVRGDSAAYFCASSPAAGLAGGETQYFGPGTRLLVL.

V is TRBV11-2 and J is TRBJ2-5, with 8 bases fitting TRBD1. The CDR3 totals 14 residues. V dropped 10 bases and J dropped 5; count of bases not matched to a gene: 12. CDR1 is SGHAT and CDR2 is FQNNGV in the germline V gene. In DNA, the CDR3 is TGTGCCACCAGTCAGTGGCAGGGGGCTGAGACCCAGTACTTC. Its translation is CATSQWQGAETQYF.

This chain connects TRBV9 to TRBJ2-1, with 13 bases that match TRBD2. The V gene's germline CDR1 is SGDLS and CDR2 YYNGEE. This CDR3 spans 15 amino acids. The trim removed 2 bases at V and 9 bases at J, leaving 5 bases unmatched. The CDR3 sequence is CASSVTSGRAREQFF. The CDR3 DNA sequence: TGTGCCAGCAGCGTCACTAGCGGGAGGGCCCGTGAGCAGTTCTTC.

The J gene is TRBJ2-1, the V gene TRBV3-1; a weak D match, TRBD1 (6 bases). Germline values: CDR1 LGHDT, CDR2 YNNKEL (reference sequence). This CDR3 spans 14 amino acids. CDR3 nucleotides: TGTGTCCCCTGGTGGGGGCGCGAATTCCATGAGCAGTTCTTC. It translates to CVPWWGREFHEQFF.

This chain joins TRBV11-1 and TRBJ2-4; D gene ambiguous. The germline gives CDR1 SGHAT, CDR2 FQDESV (reference sequence). Between the trimmed V and J ends, which lost 5 bases and 0 bases, there was a span of 8 bases. The length of the CDR3 is 14 residues. The CDR3 nucleotides read TGTGCCAGCAGCCCCGAGGTAGCCAAAAACATTCAGTACTTC. This codes for CASSPEVAKNIQYF. Drawing the rest from reference TRBV11-1 and TRBJ2-4, the complete variable domain is EAEVAQSPRYKITEKSQAVAFWCDPISGHATLYWYRQILGQGPELLVQFQDESVVDDSQLPKDRFSAERLKGVDSTLKIQPAELGDSAMYLCASSPEVAKNIQYFGAGTRLSVL.

This sequence joins TRBV20-1 and TRBJ2-3; no clear D. CDR3 length: 16 amino acids. V was clipped by 4 bases and J by 0 bases, with 17 bases between them. Germline V gene sequence: CDR1 DFQATT, CDR2 SNEGSKA (reference sequence). The CDR3 DNA reads as TGCAGTGCTACCGGGCTAGTGATTTGGAGCACAGATACGCAGTATTTT. Translating it yields CSATGLVIWSTDTQYF.

The chain recombines TRBV27 with TRBJ1-1; D possibly corresponds to TRBD1 (5 bases). This CDR3 spans 14 amino acids. CDR1 and CDR2 from the germline V gene are MNHEY and SMNVEV (reference sequence). Between the trimmed V and J ends, which lost 0 bases and 7 bases, there was a span of 12 bases. The CDR3 spells CASSLSLAQDEAFF. In DNA form, the CDR3 reads TGTGCCAGCAGTTTATCTCTAGCACAGGATGAAGCTTTCTTT.

The chain uses TRBV6-2 or TRBV6-3 and TRBJ2-1; no reliable D call. Trimming took 1 base from V and 1 from J, leaving 8 bases between them. The germline CDR1 and CDR2 sequences are MNHEY and SVGEGT. The CDR3 runs 15 residues. The CDR3, as DNA: TGTGCCAGCAGTTACTTAGCCGGGTCCTACAATGAGCAGTTCTTC. This sequence encodes CASSYLAGSYNEQFF.

The chain links TRBV20-1 to TRBJ2-7; D gene ambiguous. The V end lost 3 bases, the J end lost 3 bases, and 3 bases lay between the germline ends. The CDR3 length is 10 residues. Germline-derived CDR1 and CDR2 are DFQATT and SNEGSKA (reference sequence). The DNA of the CDR3 is TGCAGTGCTAGTAACTACGAGCAGTACTTC. The encoded protein is CSASNYEQYF.

The chain employs TRBV2 and TRBJ2-3, with D hard to call. The CDR3 contains 15 residues. CDR1 and CDR2 (germline): SNHLY, FYNNEI. Trimming removed 2 bases from V and 0 bases from J, with 9 bases in between. The CDR3 DNA reads TGTGCCAGCAGTGAATGGAACCTTAGCACAGATACGCAGTATTTT. Protein sequence: CASSEWNLSTDTQYF. Complete variable domain (other parts from reference TRBV2 and TRBJ2-3): EPEVTQTPSHQVTQMGQEVILRCVPISNHLYFYWYRQILGQKVEFLVSFYNNEISEKSEIFDDQFSVERPDGSNFTLKIRSTKLEDSAMYFCASSEWNLSTDTQYFGPGTRLTVL.

The V and J genes are TRBV7-9 and TRBJ2-1, with 9 positions matching TRBD2. This CDR3 spans 17 amino acids. With V trimmed by 4 bases and J by 2 bases, 9 bases remained unmatched. In germline, CDR1 is SEHNR, CDR2 FQNEAQ (reference sequence). CDR3 DNA: TGTGCCAGCAGCTCCCTCTCTAGCGGGGTTACCTACAATGAGCAGTTCTTC. Translation gives CASSSLSSGVTYNEQFF.

V usage is TRBV10-3 and J usage is TRBJ1-1; D is possibly TRBD1 (6 bases). Germline assignment: CDR1 ENHRY and CDR2 SYGVKD. The CDR3 is 13 residues long. Trimming left V 6 bases short and J 1 base short, with 9 bases between. The CDR3 bases are TGTGCCATCAGCAAACAGGGGAACACTGAAGCTTTCTTT. It codes for CAISKQGNTEAFF.

The CDR3 DNA reads as TGCAGCGTTGGGGGACAGGGACTCTGGGAGACCCAGTACTTC. This gives the protein CSVGGQGLWETQYF. The chain has TRBV29-1 and TRBJ2-5; 9 nucleotides agree with TRBD1. CDR3 length: 14 residues. In germline, CDR1 is SQVTM, CDR2 ANQGSEA. V gave up 4 bases and J gave up 5 bases; unmatched junction bases: 8. The complete variable domain, with remaining parts taken from reference TRBV29-1 and TRBJ2-5, reads SAVISQKPSRDICQRGTSLTIQCQVDSQVTMMFWYRQQPGQSLTLIATANQGSEATYESGFVIDKFPISRPNLTFSTLTVSNMSPEDSSIYLCSVGGQGLWETQYFGPGTRLLVL.

This clonotype came up once. The chain joins TRBV7-9 to TRBJ2-1; 8 positions agree with TRBD1. V shed 5 bases and J 6 bases; nucleotides not matched to a gene: 12. The CDR3 is made up of 16 amino acids. Looked up from germline, CDR1 is SEHNR and CDR2 is FQNEAQ (reference sequence). CDR3: CASSPRRGQGANEQFF. For the CDR3, the DNA is TGTGCCAGCAGCCCCCGACGCGGACAGGGTGCCAATGAGCAGTTCTTC.

The chain carries TRBV21-1 and TRBJ2-7; the table names TRBD1, a call not compared with the DNA. TRBV21-1 is noted as a pseudogene. The CDR3 consists of 15 residues. CDR3 residues: CASSSRDRVNYEQYF. In DNA form, the CDR3 reads TGTGCCAGCAGCAGCCGGGACAGGGTAAACTACGAGCAGTACTTC.

The chain combines TRBV20-1 with TRBJ2-7; 10 nucleotides agree with TRBD2. V shed 5 bases and J 2 bases; nucleotides not matched to a gene: 12. CDR1 and CDR2 from the germline V gene are DFQATT and SNEGSKA (reference sequence). The CDR3 has 16 residues. Written as DNA, the CDR3 is TGCAGTGCTGCCTGGGGAGTAGCGGGAGGAACCTACGAGCAGTACTTC. Translated, it gives CSAAWGVAGGTYEQYF.

Concerning this clonotype itself: The DNA is left out, because the CDR3 cannot be placed on it with certainty; the CDR3 is given as TCRdb lists it. V gene TRBV12-2 combines with J gene TRBJ1-5; the table's TRBD1 call for D was not verified on the DNA. TRBV12-2 is a known pseudogene. Counting both end residues, the CDR3 totals 18 amino acids. CDR3 sequence reads: CASRLVGRGTGSNQPQHF.

This clonotype was found once. The CDR3 DNA reads TGCAGCGCGACTGCAACTAATGAAAAACTGTTTTTT. Translation: CSATATNEKLFF. The chain is built from TRBV29-1 and TRBJ1-4; unclear D gene. Germline V gene lookup returns CDR1 SQVTM and CDR2 ANQGSEA. The CDR3 is 12 residues long. Trimming cost V 7 bases and J 0 bases, with 6 bases left between them.

V usage is TRBV6-5 and J usage is TRBJ1-4, with D unresolved. With 2 bases removed from V and 4 bases from J, the gap between germline ends came to 11 bases. Germline lookup yields CDR1 MNHEY and CDR2 SVGAGI. The CDR3 is made up of 15 amino acids. This CDR3 reads CASSYTPDVNEKLFF. The CDR3 DNA follows: TGTGCCAGCAGTTACACCCCGGACGTTAATGAAAAACTGTTTTTT.

The genes are TRBV25-1 and TRBJ1-1; 11 nucleotides line up with TRBD1. CDR1 and CDR2 from the germline V gene are MGHDK and SYGVNS. The trim removed 9 bases at V and 0 bases at J, leaving 6 bases unmatched. The CDR3 length is 15 residues. CDR3 nucleotide sequence: TGTGCCAGTAACGGACAGGGGGCTATGAACACTGAAGCTTTCTTT. Its protein product is CASNGQGAMNTEAFF.

The V call is TRBV9, the J call TRBJ2-1, with 8 bases lining up with TRBD2. V was clipped by 4 bases and J by 8 bases; unmatched bases: 8. This CDR3 contains 14 residues. Looked up from germline, CDR1 is SGDLS and CDR2 is YYNGEE. The CDR3 DNA is TGTGCCAGCAGCTCTCGGGGGGGTCGGGATGAGCAGTTCTTC. It codes for CASSSRGGRDEQFF.

The CDR3 protein is CASSQASQYQETQYF. For the CDR3, the DNA is TGTGCCAGCAGCCAAGCATCCCAGTACCAAGAGACCCAGTACTTC. The gene calls are TRBV14 and TRBJ2-5; no definite D call. The V end lost 1 base, the J end lost 0 bases, and 9 bases lay between the germline ends. Germline V CDR1 and CDR2: SGHDN, FVKESK. This CDR3 region has 15 residues.

The chain carries TRBV28 and TRBJ1-3, with 7 bases fitting TRBD1. The CDR3 totals 16 residues. V gave up 3 bases and J gave up 2 bases; unmatched junction bases: 7. The germline gives CDR1 MDHEN, CDR2 SYDVKM. CDR3 DNA sequence: TGTGCCAGCAGTTTCCCCGGGACAGTAGCTGGAAACACCATATATTTT. Translating gives CASSFPGTVAGNTIYF.

The chain couples TRBV9 to TRBJ2-2; TRBD2 matches at 8 bases. Germline trimming cut 0 bases from V and 5 bases from J; bases unmatched to any gene: 6. The CDR3 is 16 residues long. Per the germline V gene, CDR1 is SGDLS and CDR2 is YYNGEE. CDR3 amino acids: CASSVGTSRRTGELFF. CDR3 nucleotide sequence: TGTGCCAGCAGCGTAGGGACTAGCAGGAGGACCGGGGAGCTGTTTTTT.